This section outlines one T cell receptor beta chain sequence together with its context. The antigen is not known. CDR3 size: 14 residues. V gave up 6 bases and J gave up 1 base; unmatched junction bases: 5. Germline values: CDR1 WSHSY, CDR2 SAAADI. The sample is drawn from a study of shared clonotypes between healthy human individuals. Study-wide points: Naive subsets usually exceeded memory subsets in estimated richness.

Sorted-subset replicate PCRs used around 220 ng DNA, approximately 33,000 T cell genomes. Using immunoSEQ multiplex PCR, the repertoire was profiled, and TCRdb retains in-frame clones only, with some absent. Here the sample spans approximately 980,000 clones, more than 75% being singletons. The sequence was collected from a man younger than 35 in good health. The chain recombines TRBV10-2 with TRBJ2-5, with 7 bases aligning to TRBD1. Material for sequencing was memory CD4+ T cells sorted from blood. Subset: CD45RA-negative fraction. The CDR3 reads CASSADRSQETQYF. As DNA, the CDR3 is TGCGCCAGCAGCGCGGACAGGAGCCAAGAGACCCAGTACTTC.